A single sample gave rise to the 9 T cell receptor beta chains below, sequenced in a study of T-cell reconstitution after alpha-beta-depleted transplantation in children. Unique molecular identifiers tagged the TCRbeta library. TCRdb independently ran MiXCR on the PCR reads; one entry per CDR3 protein. The sample has approximately 800,000 distinct CDR3 sequences, roughly 15% seen once. The sequencing used PBMCs, mostly from graft donor cells, collected 360 days after TCRalphabeta/CD19-depleted stem cell transplant. The receptors come from a male patient aged 10-17 years who had a stem cell transplant for acute lymphoblastic leukemia, so the T cells may come from the graft donor.

The chain links TRBV20-1 to TRBJ2-3; 9 bases map to TRBD1. The V and J ends lost 0 bases and 1 base, in that order; junction bases with no gene match: 2. Germline V gives CDR1 DFQATT, CDR2 SNEGSKA (reference sequence). The CDR3 length is 15 residues. DNA of the CDR3: TGCAGTGCTAGAGACGGGGACAGGGGCACAGATACGCAGTATTTT. It translates to CSARDGDRGTDTQYF.

This clonotype was seen a handful of times. V and J are TRBV28 and TRBJ2-7, with 11 bases fitting TRBD2. The CDR3 loop spans 15 amino acids. Germline CDR1 and CDR2: MDHEN and SYDVKM. Trimming cost V 3 bases and J 7 bases; bases outside gene matches: 8. CDR3 amino acids: CASSLEIAGGGEQYF. CDR3 bases: TGTGCCAGCAGTTTGGAAATAGCGGGAGGGGGGGAGCAGTACTTC. The full variable domain, rest sourced from reference TRBV28 and TRBJ2-7, is DVKVTQSSRYLVKRTGEKVFLECVQDMDHENMFWYRQDPGLGLRLIYFSYDVKMKEKGDIPEGYSVSREKKERFSLILESASTNQTSMYLCASSLEIAGGGEQYFGPGTRLTVT.

This clonotype appeared a few times. The gene calls are TRBV5-1 and TRBJ2-5, with 9 bases fitting TRBD2. Germline V gene lookup returns CDR1 SGHRS and CDR2 YFSETQ. Trimming at V came to 2 bases and at J to 4 bases, leaving 3 bases not matched to a gene. The CDR3 consists of 14 residues. The CDR3 DNA reads as TGCGCCAGCAGCTTTCCAGCGGGGGGAGAGACCCAGTACTTC. Amino acid sequence: CASSFPAGGETQYF.

This clonotype was recorded many times. The genes are TRBV12-3 or TRBV12-4 and TRBJ2-5; 11 positions agree with TRBD2. The CDR3 loop spans 18 amino acids. V dropped 3 bases and J dropped 4; count of bases not matched to a gene: 13. CDR3 DNA: TGTGCCAGCAGTTTTCGACTAGCGGGACGCCAACCACGAGAGACCCAGTACTTC. It specifies CASSFRLAGRQPRETQYF.

This clonotype turned up a few times. The chain uses TRBV12-3 or TRBV12-4 and TRBJ1-6; tentative D call: TRBD1 (5 bases). CDR3 length equals 13 residues. Trimming removed 6 bases from V and 14 bases from J, with 17 bases in between. This CDR3 reads CASRPTAPGTLHF. The CDR3 bases are TGTGCCAGCAGGCCGACAGCCCCGGGAACCCTCCACTTT.

The rearrangement joins TRBV20-1 to TRBJ2-3; the D is unclear. The germline V and J ends were trimmed by 6 bases and 1 base, with 17 bases remaining between them. The CDR3 totals 15 residues. The germline CDR1 and CDR2 sequences are DFQATT and SNEGSKA (reference sequence). The CDR3 nucleotides read TGCAGTGCGGACCTCAGGTCGGCCGGCACAGATACGCAGTATTTT. This sequence encodes CSADLRSAGTDTQYF.

The J gene is TRBJ2-1, the V gene TRBV5-1; D not resolved. Germline lookup yields CDR1 SGHRS and CDR2 YFSETQ. Between the trimmed V and J ends, which lost 0 bases and 9 bases, there was a span of 16 bases. The CDR3 is made up of 15 amino acids. CDR3 nucleotides: TGCGCCAGCAGCTTGGCCGGTCACCCCTCGGGTGAGCAGTTCTTC. Amino acid sequence: CASSLAGHPSGEQFF.

This clonotype has just a few counts. The V and J genes are TRBV2 and TRBJ1-1, with 7 bases lining up with TRBD1. Per germline, CDR1 SNHLY and CDR2 FYNNEI. With V trimmed by 6 bases and J by 1 base, 5 bases remained unmatched. This CDR3 has 14 amino acids. CDR3 DNA: TGTGCCAGCAGACCCCAGGGGGGGAACACTGAAGCTTTCTTT. Its translation is CASRPQGGNTEAFF.

This clonotype occurred many times. V and J are TRBV6-2 or TRBV6-3 and TRBJ2-1; D not certain. CDR3 size: 12 residues. Germline loops: CDR1 MNHEY, CDR2 SVGEGT. Trimming stripped 0 bases from V and 10 bases from J, with 7 bases between. CDR3 in amino acids: CASSYSVREQFF. CDR3 DNA: TGTGCCAGCAGTTACTCGGTGAGGGAGCAGTTCTTC.